These 7 T cell receptor beta chains originate from one sample sequenced in a study of blood T cells in healthy people across ages. Primed by a sample-barcoded 5' primer and a J-beta primer mix, a second PCR proceeded for about 7 to 12 cycles. TCRdb called the 5' RACE reads again in MiXCR, with one record for every CDR3 protein. The data contain hundreds of thousands of distinct CDR3 sequences, roughly 48% of them singletons. The sequencing input was blood. These TCRs come from a man under 40 in good health.

This clonotype was observed many times. V is TRBV12-3 or TRBV12-4 and J is TRBJ1-2; D unclear. This CDR3 has 14 amino acids. V was pared by 3 bases and J by 0 bases, with 8 bases between. This chain's CDR3 is CASSFSATNYGYTF. The CDR3 nucleotides read TGTGCCAGCAGTTTTTCCGCAACTAACTATGGCTACACCTTC.

This chain connects TRBV12-3 or TRBV12-4 to TRBJ2-7; 10 nucleotides line up with TRBD2. V gave up 5 bases and J gave up 3 bases; unmatched junction bases: 13. The CDR3 has 17 residues. CDR3 loop: CASSPRGKRGGIYEQYF. Written as DNA, the CDR3 is TGTGCCAGCAGTCCCCGAGGGAAGCGGGGGGGGATCTACGAGCAGTACTTC.

This CDR3 is CSAGDRAGGYTF. CDR3 nucleotides: TGCAGTGCTGGGGACAGGGCGGGTGGCTACACCTTC. The J gene is TRBJ1-2, the V gene TRBV20-1; 9 bases are a match to TRBD1. V trimming: 5 bases; J trimming: 7 bases; junction bases outside the gene matches: 5. Germline V gives CDR1 DFQATT, CDR2 SNEGSKA (reference sequence). This CDR3 is built from 12 residues.

This rearrangement joins TRBV6-1 to TRBJ1-2; TRBD1 is a possible D gene (5 bases). The CDR3 is 16 amino acids. V was cut by 1 base and J by 6 bases, with 18 bases left in between. Germline assignment: CDR1 MNHNS and CDR2 SASEGT. The CDR3 is CASSEDWSGVQDGYTF. CDR3 sequence (DNA): TGTGCCAGCAGTGAAGACTGGTCCGGGGTACAGGATGGCTACACCTTC.

This clonotype turned up a few times. The J gene is TRBJ2-1, the V gene TRBV7-2; unclear D gene. The V gene's germline CDR1 is SGHTA and CDR2 FQGNSA. This CDR3 has 14 amino acids. V shed 0 bases and J shed 7 bases, with 10 bases lying between them. CDR3 in DNA: TGTGCCAGCAGCTTAGCCGCCCAGAGAAATGAGCAGTTCTTC. Translated: CASSLAAQRNEQFF.

This clonotype has only a few counts. The chain uses TRBV18 and TRBJ2-3; unclear D gene. V shed 4 bases and J shed 4 bases, with 12 bases lying between them. CDR3 length: 14 residues. Per germline, CDR1 KGHSH and CDR2 LQKENI. The DNA for the CDR3 is TGTGCCAGCTCACGTGATGTCCAAGCAGATACGCAGTATTTT. This encodes CASSRDVQADTQYF.

V and J are TRBV2 and TRBJ1-1, with D possibly TRBD1 on 5 matching bases. V dropped 4 bases and J dropped 13 bases, with 19 bases sitting between them. This CDR3 contains 13 residues. CDR1 is SNHLY and CDR2 is FYNNEI in the germline V gene. The CDR3 nucleotides read TGTGCCAGCAGTGTCACAGGTGGGCCTTTCGATTTCTTT. It translates to CASSVTGGPFDFF.